These 16 T cell receptor beta chains share one sample of origin, sequenced in a study of metastatic and nonmetastatic thyroid tumors. Patients were all untreated before their thyroid surgery. TCRdb recomputed clones from the PCR reads via MiXCR. The top ten hold 3.5% to 4% of the sample, which has about 48,000 clones, approximately 20% seen once. Sequenced input: blood. All receptors come from a male donor with papillary thyroid cancer or a benign thyroid nodule (not recorded which). Some clones in this sample may be carry-over from other donors' samples.

The J gene is TRBJ2-5, the V gene TRBV3-1; weak D call: TRBD1 (5 bases). CDR1 is LGHDT, CDR2 YNNKEL, per germline (reference sequence). CDR3 size: 16 residues. Deletions cut 4 bases from V and 2 bases from J, with 17 bases between. The CDR3 loop is CASSPGERSGQETQYF. For the CDR3, the DNA is TGTGCCAGCAGCCCCGGCGAACGGTCAGGGCAAGAGACCCAGTACTTC.

Ten or more counts support this clone. V usage is TRBV6-4 and J usage is TRBJ2-3; D may be TRBD1 or TRBD2 (6 bases each). The CDR3 extends over 16 amino acids. The V end was cut by 2 bases, the J end by 6 bases, with 18 bases between. Germline CDR1 is MRHNA and CDR2 is SNTAGT. CDR3 loop: CASSDRSGEATDTQYF. The CDR3 bases are TGTGCCAGCAGTGACAGGTCAGGGGAGGCCACGGATACGCAGTATTTT.

This clone was picked up many times. The sample holds other DNA sequences that translate to the same CDR3. The chain employs TRBV19 and TRBJ1-5; D uncertain. V lost 5 bases, J lost 4 bases, and 6 bases lay in between. Germline V gene lookup returns CDR1 LNHDA and CDR2 SQIVND (reference sequence). The CDR3 has 12 residues. The CDR3 reads CASSSLNQPQHF. In DNA, the CDR3 is TGTGCCAGTAGTTCACTAAATCAGCCCCAGCATTTT.

This clone was detected many times. The chain combines TRBV7-9 with TRBJ2-3; no clear D gene. Germline V gene lookup returns CDR1 SEHNR and CDR2 FQNEAQ (reference sequence). This CDR3 has 18 amino acids. The ends were cut back, 1 base at V and 0 bases at J, with 17 bases in the middle. CDR3 nucleotides: TGTGCCAGCAGCTTAGTAGGTGTCGGCGGTCCTAGCACAGATACGCAGTATTTT. It specifies CASSLVGVGGPSTDTQYF.

This clone was counted many times. The chain carries TRBV2 and TRBJ2-5, with D possibly TRBD1 on 6 matching bases. The V and J ends lost 1 base and 2 bases respectively, with 8 bases between them. This CDR3 region has 14 residues. CDR1 is SNHLY, CDR2 FYNNEI, per germline. CDR3 protein: CASSEGRGQETQYF. The DNA of the CDR3 is TGTGCCAGCAGTGAAGGAAGGGGGCAAGAGACCCAGTACTTC. The whole variable domain, filled in from reference TRBV2 and TRBJ2-5, reads EPEVTQTPSHQVTQMGQEVILRCVPISNHLYFYWYRQILGQKVEFLVSFYNNEISEKSEIFDDQFSVERPDGSNFTLKIRSTKLEDSAMYFCASSEGRGQETQYFGPGTRLLVL.

The chain joins TRBV20-1 to TRBJ1-1; TRBD1 might be the D (6 bases). The V and J ends lost 6 bases and 3 bases respectively, with 14 bases between them. Germline V gene data show CDR1 as DFQATT and CDR2 as SNEGSKA (reference sequence). The CDR3 runs to 13 residues. The CDR3 spells CSALSDRYTEAFF. The CDR3 region has the DNA TGCAGTGCCCTTTCCGACAGGTACACTGAAGCTTTCTTT.

This clone was counted many times. V is TRBV5-1 and J is TRBJ2-1, with TRBD1 matching 12 bases. CDR3 length equals 15 residues. Germline lookup yields CDR1 SGHRS and CDR2 YFSETQ. V dropped 3 bases and J dropped 7; count of bases not matched to a gene: 5. CDR3 in amino acids: CASSWGQGAGNEQFF. The DNA for the CDR3 is TGCGCCAGCAGCTGGGGACAGGGGGCGGGGAATGAGCAGTTCTTC. The complete variable domain, with remaining parts taken from reference TRBV5-1 and TRBJ2-1, reads KAGVTQTPRYLIKTRGQQVTLSCSPISGHRSVSWYQQTPGQGLQFLFEYFSETQRNKGNFPGRFSGRQFSNSRSEMNVSTLELGDSALYLCASSWGQGAGNEQFFGPGTRLTVL.

This clone was seen many times. The chain couples TRBV6-6 to TRBJ1-6, with no clear D. The CDR3 has 13 residues. CDR1 MNHNY and CDR2 SVGAGI come from the germline V gene (reference sequence). V was clipped by 2 bases and J by 13 bases, with 12 bases between them. This chain's CDR3 is CASSYEDEYPLHF. In DNA form, the CDR3 reads TGTGCCAGCAGTTACGAGGACGAGTATCCCCTCCACTTT.

Ten or more counts support this clone. The chain carries TRBV18 and TRBJ1-1; 8 bases are shared with TRBD1. The CDR3 consists of 15 residues. V gave up 3 bases and J gave up 3 bases; unmatched junction bases: 6. The germline gives CDR1 KGHSH, CDR2 LQKENI. Here the CDR3 DNA reads TGTGCCAGCTCACCGGGACAGGTCAGGGACACTGAAGCTTTCTTT. It yields the protein CASSPGQVRDTEAFF.

The genes are TRBV4-1 and TRBJ2-2, with 7 nucleotides matching TRBD2. This CDR3 has 15 amino acids. Germline V gene data show CDR1 as MGHRA and CDR2 as YSYEKL. J was trimmed by 2 bases and V by 4 bases; bases with no gene match: 4. DNA of the CDR3: TGCGCCAGCAGCCTGAGCGGGATTAACACCGGGGAGCTGTTTTTT. It encodes CASSLSGINTGELFF.

On this clone itself: A read error may explain this, as a much larger clone is one base away. This sequence joins TRBV6-2 or TRBV6-3 and TRBJ2-1; 13 bases agree with TRBD2. The CDR3 is 16 residues long. Germline trimming cut 6 bases from V and 4 bases from J; bases unmatched to any gene: 6. CDR1 is MNHEY and CDR2 is SVGEGT in the germline V gene. The CDR3 is CASRGTSGTSYNEQFF. CDR3 nucleotides: TGTGCCAGCAGGGGGACTAGCGGGACTTCATACAATGAGCAGTTCTTC.

This clone has a handful of counts. This chain joins TRBV28 and TRBJ2-3; no clear D gene. This CDR3 is built from 16 residues. In germline, CDR1 is MDHEN, CDR2 SYDVKM. V was clipped by 5 bases and J by 5 bases, with 20 bases between them. The chain's CDR3 is CASSQTGDPPRDTQYF. The CDR3 nucleotides are TGTGCCAGCAGTCAGACTGGGGATCCCCCCAGAGATACGCAGTATTTT. Complete variable domain (other parts from reference TRBV28 and TRBJ2-3): DVKVTQSSRYLVKRTGEKVFLECVQDMDHENMFWYRQDPGLGLRLIYFSYDVKMKEKGDIPEGYSVSREKKERFSLILESASTNQTSMYLCASSQTGDPPRDTQYFGPGTRLTVL.

V gene TRBV6-1 combines with J gene TRBJ2-1; either TRBD1 or TRBD2 may fit D (6 bases each). The CDR3 is 16 amino acids. Trimming removed 4 bases from V and 3 bases from J, with 16 bases in between. CDR1 is MNHNS and CDR2 is SASEGT in the germline V gene. CDR3 region: CASSGKGGGDYNEQFF. CDR3 DNA sequence: TGTGCCAGCAGTGGAAAGGGGGGTGGCGACTACAATGAGCAGTTCTTC.

In this sample, this clone is medium-sized. The chain employs TRBV20-1 and TRBJ2-7; D possibly corresponds to TRBD2 (6 bases). The CDR3 is 13 residues long. V gave up 6 bases and J gave up 7 bases, with 19 bases separating them. Looked up from germline, CDR1 is DFQATT and CDR2 is SNEGSKA (reference sequence). CDR3 loop: CSAVSGLRREQYF. Written as DNA, the CDR3 is TGCAGTGCGGTTTCAGGACTACGGCGAGAGCAGTACTTC.

Notes on this clone: Mismatch with germline at one junction end may stem from a read error. In the same sample, other DNA sequences code for this CDR3. V gene TRBV5-1 combines with J gene TRBJ2-3, with D perhaps TRBD2 (6 bases). The CDR3 spans 13 residues. CDR1 SGHRS and CDR2 YFSETQ come from the germline V gene. DNA of the CDR3: TGTGCCAGCAGCCTGGGCGGGGTCGATACGCAGTATTTT. Translating gives CASSLGGVDTQYF.

This clone was seen ten or more times. The chain links TRBV3-1 to TRBJ1-1, with D unresolved. V gave up 0 bases and J gave up 1 base, with 9 bases separating them. The CDR3 is 15 amino acids. CDR1 is LGHDT, CDR2 YNNKEL, per germline (reference sequence). CDR3 loop: CASSQDVTPNTEAFF. The CDR3 region has the DNA TGTGCCAGCAGCCAAGATGTGACACCGAACACTGAAGCTTTCTTT.